The 13 T cell receptor beta chains presented below share a single source sample, sequenced in a study of spatial heterogeneity in lung cancer. TCRdb reprocessed the 5' RACE reads via MiXCR and lists one record per CDR3 protein. The sample has about 7,800 distinct CDR3 sequences; 7.5% to 10% are singletons. The sample's time point: sample taken at primary tumor resection. Unsorted samples of tumor, nontumor lung or frozen PBMC had their whole RNA sequenced. The sample consisted of PBMCs, taken at surgery. The receptors derive from a male donor with early-stage non-small cell lung cancer.

This clonotype occurred many times. Because this beta chain is a stray read in a library intended to capture alpha chains, its abundance should not be given much weight. The V call is TRBV15, the J call TRBJ2-1, with TRBD1 as a possible D gene (6 bases). V was cut by 1 base and J by 6 bases, with 16 bases left in between. The CDR3 consists of 16 residues. Germline V gene data show CDR1 as LNHNV and CDR2 as YYDKDF (reference sequence). Written as DNA, the CDR3 is TGTGCCACCAGCAGAGCTAGGCCAGGGGAGATCAATGAGCAGTTCTTC. Protein: CATSRARPGEINEQFF.

This clonotype was seen ten or more times. Found in a library prepared for alpha chains, this beta chain is an off-target read, and its abundance has little meaning. The J gene is TRBJ1-5, the V gene TRBV6-1, with 9 positions matching TRBD1. Germline values: CDR1 MNHNS, CDR2 SASEGT. The CDR3 spans 18 residues. V was pared by 4 bases and J by 4 bases, with 14 bases of the junction left unmatched. DNA for the CDR3: TGTGCCAGCAGTGCCGGGACAGGGCTCATGGGGACAAATCAGCCCCAGCATTTT. Its protein product is CASSAGTGLMGTNQPQHF.

By share, this clonotype counts as medium-sized. The library was built for alpha chains, so this beta chain is an off-target read and its size means little. The V call is TRBV29-1, the J call TRBJ2-1; 9 positions agree with TRBD2. Germline V gives CDR1 SQVTM, CDR2 ANQGSEA. The CDR3 totals 14 residues. V lost 2 bases to trimming and J lost 6 bases; unmatched junction nucleotides: 5. Here the CDR3 DNA reads TGCAGCGTTGAACCTTCTAGCGGGACCAATGAGCAGTTCTTC. Encoded protein: CSVEPSSGTNEQFF.

Notes on this clonotype: Since it is a stray read in a library aimed at alpha chains, this beta chain has a size that is not meaningful. V and J are TRBV29-1 and TRBJ1-4, with D perhaps TRBD1 (6 bases). The CDR3 has 14 amino acids. V gave up 5 bases and J gave up 0 bases, with 10 bases separating them. Germline assignment: CDR1 SQVTM and CDR2 ANQGSEA. CDR3 sequence: CSVSRQATNEKLFF. The CDR3 DNA sequence: TGCAGCGTTTCTAGACAGGCAACTAATGAAAAACTGTTTTTT.

This clonotype came up many times. This beta chain slipped into a library made for alpha chains as a stray read, so its size is not meaningful. In DNA, the CDR3 is TGCGCCAGCAGCTTGGACCGGCGGGAGGGCCGCGAGCAGTACTTC. This gives the protein CASSLDRREGREQYF. The chain joins TRBV5-1 to TRBJ2-7, with 9 bases fitting TRBD2. This CDR3 region has 15 residues. V was clipped by 0 bases and J by 6 bases; unmatched bases: 7. CDR1 and CDR2 (germline): SGHRS, YFSETQ. The complete variable domain, with remaining parts taken from reference TRBV5-1 and TRBJ2-7, reads KAGVTQTPRYLIKTRGQQVTLSCSPISGHRSVSWYQQTPGQGLQFLFEYFSETQRNKGNFPGRFSGRQFSNSRSEMNVSTLELGDSALYLCASSLDRREGREQYFGPGTRLTVT.

This clonotype is termed medium-sized (0.01 to 0.1%). This beta chain is off target for a library built for alpha chains, so its abundance means little. The chain carries TRBV7-9 and TRBJ2-1; D possibly corresponds to TRBD1 (5 bases). Per germline, CDR1 SEHNR and CDR2 FQNEAQ (reference sequence). Trimming shortened V by 4 bases and J by 10 bases, and 11 bases separated the two germline ends. This CDR3 comprises 12 residues. As DNA, the CDR3 is TGTGCCAGCAGCTACTCGCCAGGGGAGCAGTTCTTC. Protein product: CASSYSPGEQFF.

This clonotype was found many times. The library was prepared for alpha chains; this beta chain is a stray read, so its frequency means little. The J gene is TRBJ2-3, the V gene TRBV7-3, with 8 bases aligning to TRBD2. Germline CDR1 reads SGHTA; CDR2 reads FQGTGA. This CDR3 is 17 amino acids long. V shed 5 bases and J 2 bases; nucleotides not matched to a gene: 12. CDR3 in DNA: TGTGCCAGCAGCGCCTACGCGGGAGGCCCCTCCACAGATACGCAGTATTTT. This sequence encodes CASSAYAGGPSTDTQYF.

Many counts were recorded for this clonotype. Since it is a stray read in a library aimed at alpha chains, this beta chain has a size that is not meaningful. The chain employs TRBV29-1 and TRBJ1-2, with a possible D match to TRBD1 (6 bases). This CDR3 contains 16 residues. The V gene lost 2 bases and the J gene lost 7 bases, with 23 bases spanning the gap. The germline gives CDR1 SQVTM, CDR2 ANQGSEA. CDR3 bases: TGCAGCGTTGAACCGACGGGGGGCCGGGACTTGCTTGGCTACACCTTC. It is translated as CSVEPTGGRDLLGYTF.

Ten or more counts support this clonotype. Since it is a stray read in a library aimed at alpha chains, this beta chain has a size that is not meaningful. The rearrangement uses TRBV27 and TRBJ2-7; D not certain. The germline CDR1 and CDR2 sequences are MNHEY and SMNVEV (reference sequence). Deletions cut 3 bases from V and 0 bases from J, with 9 bases between. CDR3 length: 14 amino acids. CDR3 in amino acids: CASSLWTASYEQYF. DNA of the CDR3: TGTGCCAGCAGTTTGTGGACGGCCTCCTACGAGCAGTACTTC.

This clonotype was seen repeatedly, ten times or more. This beta chain slipped into a library made for alpha chains as a stray read, so its size is not meaningful. The chain joins TRBV5-1 to TRBJ2-1; D is ambiguous. Germline values: CDR1 SGHRS, CDR2 YFSETQ. Trimming pared 1 base from V and 5 bases from J, leaving 7 bases between. The CDR3 is made up of 13 amino acids. For the CDR3, the DNA is TGCGCCAGCAGCTTGATGGTGGACAATGAGCAGTTCTTC. It yields the protein CASSLMVDNEQFF.

This clonotype was seen at least ten times. This beta chain is a stray read from a library made for alpha chains; its abundance is not meaningful. The chain couples TRBV5-1 to TRBJ2-1, with 8 bases aligning to TRBD2. J gave up 3 bases and V 2 bases, and 4 bases lay outside the gene matches. In germline, CDR1 is SGHRS, CDR2 YFSETQ. The CDR3 consists of 15 residues. DNA of the CDR3: TGCGCCAGCAGCTTAGCGGGAGCGGTCTACAATGAGCAGTTCTTC. This translates into CASSLAGAVYNEQFF.

This clonotype was detected ten times or more. This beta chain appears as a stray read in a library generated for alpha chains; its size is not informative. The genes are TRBV24-1 and TRBJ2-5; no firm D call. V gave up 3 bases and J gave up 7 bases, with 20 bases separating them. Germline V CDR1 and CDR2: KGHDR, SFDVKD. CDR3 length: 16 residues. CDR3: CATSDTPGPTTGTQYF. As DNA, the CDR3 is TGTGCCACCAGTGATACCCCCGGACCCACTACGGGGACCCAGTACTTC.

Within the sample, this clonotype is medium-sized (0.01 to 0.1%). Within a library made for alpha chains, this beta chain is off target, and its count is uninformative. This chain connects TRBV4-1 to TRBJ2-2, with D uncertain. In germline, CDR1 is MGHRA, CDR2 YSYEKL. V was cut by 0 bases and J by 0 bases, with 5 bases left in between. The CDR3 is made up of 15 amino acids. CDR3 nucleotides: TGCGCCAGCAGCCAAGAACACCCGAACACCGGGGAGCTGTTTTTT. Translation: CASSQEHPNTGELFF.